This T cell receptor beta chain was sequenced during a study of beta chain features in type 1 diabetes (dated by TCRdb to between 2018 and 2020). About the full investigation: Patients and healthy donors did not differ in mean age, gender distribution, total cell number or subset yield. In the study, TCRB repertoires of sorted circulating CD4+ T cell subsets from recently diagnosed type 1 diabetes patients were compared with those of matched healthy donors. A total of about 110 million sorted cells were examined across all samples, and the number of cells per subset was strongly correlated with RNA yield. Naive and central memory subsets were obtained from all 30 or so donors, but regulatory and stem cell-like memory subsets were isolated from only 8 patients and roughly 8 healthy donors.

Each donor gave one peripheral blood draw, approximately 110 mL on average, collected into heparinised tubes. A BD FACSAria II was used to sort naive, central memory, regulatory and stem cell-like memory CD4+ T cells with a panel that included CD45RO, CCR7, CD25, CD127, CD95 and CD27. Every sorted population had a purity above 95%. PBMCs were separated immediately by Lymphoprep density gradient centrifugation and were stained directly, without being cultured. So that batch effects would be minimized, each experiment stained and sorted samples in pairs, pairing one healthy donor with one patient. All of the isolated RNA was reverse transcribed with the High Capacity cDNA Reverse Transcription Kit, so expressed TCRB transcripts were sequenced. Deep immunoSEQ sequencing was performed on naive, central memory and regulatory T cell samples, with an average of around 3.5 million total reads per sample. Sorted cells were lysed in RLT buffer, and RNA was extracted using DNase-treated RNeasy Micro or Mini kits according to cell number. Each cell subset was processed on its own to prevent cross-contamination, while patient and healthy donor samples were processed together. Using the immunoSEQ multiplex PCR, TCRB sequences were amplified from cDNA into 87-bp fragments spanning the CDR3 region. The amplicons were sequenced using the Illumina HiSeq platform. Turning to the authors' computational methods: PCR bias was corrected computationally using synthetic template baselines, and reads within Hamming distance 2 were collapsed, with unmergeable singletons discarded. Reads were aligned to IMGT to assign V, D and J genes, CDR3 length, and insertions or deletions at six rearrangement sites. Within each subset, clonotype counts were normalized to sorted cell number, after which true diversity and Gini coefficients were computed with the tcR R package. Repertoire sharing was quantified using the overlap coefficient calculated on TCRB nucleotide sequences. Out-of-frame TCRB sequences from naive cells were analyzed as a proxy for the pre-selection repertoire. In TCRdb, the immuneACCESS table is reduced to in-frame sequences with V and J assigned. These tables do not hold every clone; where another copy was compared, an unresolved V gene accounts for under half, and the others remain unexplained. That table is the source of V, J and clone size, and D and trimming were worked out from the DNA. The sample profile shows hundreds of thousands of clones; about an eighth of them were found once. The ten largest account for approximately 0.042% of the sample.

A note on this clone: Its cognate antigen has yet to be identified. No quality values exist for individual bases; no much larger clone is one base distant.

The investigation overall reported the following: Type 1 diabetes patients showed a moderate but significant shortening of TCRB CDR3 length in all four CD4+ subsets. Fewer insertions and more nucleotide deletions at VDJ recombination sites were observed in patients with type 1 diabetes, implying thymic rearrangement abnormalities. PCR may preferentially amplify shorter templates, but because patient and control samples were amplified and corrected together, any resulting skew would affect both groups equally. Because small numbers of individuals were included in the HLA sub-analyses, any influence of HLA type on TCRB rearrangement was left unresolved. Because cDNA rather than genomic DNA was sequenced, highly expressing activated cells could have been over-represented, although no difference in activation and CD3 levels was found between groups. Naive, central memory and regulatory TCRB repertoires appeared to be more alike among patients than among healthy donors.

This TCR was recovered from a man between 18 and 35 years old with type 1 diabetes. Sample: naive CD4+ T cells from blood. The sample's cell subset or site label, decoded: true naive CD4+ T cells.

The sequenced DNA is TGTGCCTGGACCACGGGGGGTGAAGGCACCATATATTTT. Its translation is CAWTTGGEGTIYF. Recombination linked TRBV30 to TRBJ1-3; the D gene is perhaps TRBD1, on 5 matching bases. V lost 4 bases and J lost 9 bases; the stretch between them is 16 bases long. CDR1 and CDR2, per the germline V gene (reference sequence), are GTSNPN and SVGIG. Spanning cysteine to phenylalanine, the CDR3 consists of 13 amino acids. Only the CDR3 region is kept as DNA, spanning 39 bases read in frame from base 1.